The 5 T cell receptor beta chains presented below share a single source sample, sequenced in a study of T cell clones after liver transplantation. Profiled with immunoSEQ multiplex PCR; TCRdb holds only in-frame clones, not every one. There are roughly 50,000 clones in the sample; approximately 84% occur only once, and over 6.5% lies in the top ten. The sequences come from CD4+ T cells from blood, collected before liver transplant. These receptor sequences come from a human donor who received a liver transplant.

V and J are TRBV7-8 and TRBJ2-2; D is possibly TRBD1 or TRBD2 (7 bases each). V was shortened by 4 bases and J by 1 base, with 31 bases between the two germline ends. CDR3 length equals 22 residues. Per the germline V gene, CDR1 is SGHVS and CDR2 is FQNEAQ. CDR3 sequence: CASSSGTVFRSGKERNTGELFF. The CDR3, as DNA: TGTGCCAGCAGCTCCGGGACAGTCTTCAGGAGCGGGAAAGAGCGGAACACCGGGGAGCTGTTTTTT.

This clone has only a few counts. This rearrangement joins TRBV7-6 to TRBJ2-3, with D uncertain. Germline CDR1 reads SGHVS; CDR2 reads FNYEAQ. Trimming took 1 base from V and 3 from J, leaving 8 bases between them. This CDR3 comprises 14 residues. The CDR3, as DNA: TGTGCCAGCAGCTTAGGTCCCCGAACAGATACGCAGTATTTT. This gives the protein CASSLGPRTDTQYF. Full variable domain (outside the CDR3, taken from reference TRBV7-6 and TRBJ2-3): GAGVSQSPRYKVTKRGQDVALRCDPISGHVSLYWYRQALGQGPEFLTYFNYEAQQDKSGLPNDRFSAERPEGSISTLTIQRTEQRDSAMYRCASSLGPRTDTQYFGPGTRLTVL.

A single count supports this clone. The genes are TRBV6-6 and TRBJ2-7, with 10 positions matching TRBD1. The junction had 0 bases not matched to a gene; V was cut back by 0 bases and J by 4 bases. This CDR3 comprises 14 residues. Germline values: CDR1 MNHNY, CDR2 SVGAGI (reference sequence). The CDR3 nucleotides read TGTGCCAGCAGTTACTCGGACAGGGGGTACGAGCAGTACTTC. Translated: CASSYSDRGYEQYF.

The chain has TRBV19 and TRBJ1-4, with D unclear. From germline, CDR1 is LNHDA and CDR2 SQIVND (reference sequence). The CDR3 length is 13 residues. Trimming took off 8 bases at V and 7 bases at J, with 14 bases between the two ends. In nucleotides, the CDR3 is TGTGCCAGTCGTCGGGTTAGGAGTGAAAAACTGTTTTTT. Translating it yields CASRRVRSEKLFF.

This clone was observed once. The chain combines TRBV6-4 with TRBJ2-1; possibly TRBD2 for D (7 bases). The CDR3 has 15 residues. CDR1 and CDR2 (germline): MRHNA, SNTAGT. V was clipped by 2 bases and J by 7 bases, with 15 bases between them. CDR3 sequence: CASSDEGGAVNEQFF. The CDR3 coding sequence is TGTGCCAGCAGTGACGAAGGGGGGGCCGTAAATGAGCAGTTCTTC.